This entry concerns a single TCR beta chain. Samples underwent the assay at deep level. Splitting of each subset's genomic DNA was done evenly across several immunoSEQ plates. Template amounts of 250 to 350 ng DNA, tens of thousands of T cell genomes, were employed in unsorted PBMC replicate PCRs. The table came from immunoSEQ multiplex PCR; TCRdb's copy has only in-frame clones and leaves some out. The sample has about 530,000 clones, 60% to 80% seen once. Samples left unsorted employed some 95 million PBMCs for genomic DNA. The data were taken from a study of shared clonotypes between healthy human individuals. This clonotype originated in a woman between 40 and 50 years old in good health. Some clones in this sample may be carry-over from other donors' samples. The material sequenced was PBMCs.

The CDR3 region is CASSPGGGPSETQYF. CDR3 nucleotide sequence: TGTGCCAGCAGTCCAGGGGGGGGCCCTTCAGAGACCCAGTACTTC. V usage is TRBV9 and J usage is TRBJ2-5, with D perhaps being TRBD1 or TRBD2 (7 bases each). The CDR3 loop spans 15 amino acids. Germline CDR1 SGDLS, CDR2 YYNGEE. Trimming pared 5 bases from V and 4 bases from J, leaving 18 bases between.